These 13 T cell receptor beta chains were sequenced from one sample in a study of blood T cell repertoires in COVID-19. Sequencing used immunoSEQ multiplex PCR; TCRdb keeps in-frame clones, though not all of them. Found here are about 93,000 clones, roughly 80% of them singletons; the top ten hold roughly 15%. Sample: peripheral blood. The receptors stem from a human donor in a cohort sampled during active COVID-19.

The chain combines TRBV28 with TRBJ2-1, with TRBD2 matching 7 bases. Trimming cost V 6 bases and J 0 bases; bases outside gene matches: 8. This CDR3 is built from 16 residues. Germline CDR1 is MDHEN and CDR2 is SYDVKM. CDR3 coding DNA: TGTGCCAGCAGATTAGCGGGTAGGTTCTCCTACAATGAGCAGTTCTTC. Amino acids: CASRLAGRFSYNEQFF.

The genes are TRBV18 and TRBJ2-7, with 8 bases fitting TRBD1. V lost 9 bases to trimming and J lost 3 bases; unmatched junction nucleotides: 7. Germline V gene sequence: CDR1 KGHSH, CDR2 LQKENI. The CDR3 sequence is 13 residues long. This CDR3 reads CASGQGMGYEQYF. The CDR3 bases are TGTGCCAGTGGACAGGGTATGGGCTACGAGCAGTACTTC.

The chain has TRBV19 and TRBJ1-2; 9 bases fit TRBD1. V was clipped by 6 bases and J by 3 bases; unmatched bases: 5. The V gene's germline CDR1 is LNHDA and CDR2 SQIVND (reference sequence). The CDR3 spans 14 residues. In nucleotides, the CDR3 is TGTGCCAGTAGCCCAGGGACAGGGCACTATGGCTACACCTTC. Its translation is CASSPGTGHYGYTF.

The V call is TRBV11-1, the J call TRBJ1-6, with unresolved D. Germline CDR1 SGHAT, CDR2 FQDESV (reference sequence). The CDR3 covers 13 residues. The V end lost 5 bases, the J end lost 14 bases, and 16 bases lay between the germline ends. The CDR3 nucleotides are TGTGCCAGCAGCCCCAATACAGATAAAGCCCTCCACTTT. Amino acids: CASSPNTDKALHF. Complete variable domain (other parts from reference TRBV11-1 and TRBJ1-6): EAEVAQSPRYKITEKSQAVAFWCDPISGHATLYWYRQILGQGPELLVQFQDESVVDDSQLPKDRFSAERLKGVDSTLKIQPAELGDSAMYLCASSPNTDKALHFGNGTRLTVT.

The rearrangement joins TRBV7-8 to TRBJ1-1; unclear D gene. V gave up 1 base and J gave up 3 bases, with 18 bases separating them. The CDR3 extends over 17 amino acids. In germline, CDR1 is SGHVS, CDR2 FQNEAQ. CDR3 sequence: CASSLGEENPWDTEAFF. The CDR3 nucleotides read TGTGCCAGCAGCTTAGGCGAGGAGAACCCGTGGGACACTGAAGCTTTCTTT. Together with reference TRBV7-8 and TRBJ1-1, the CDR3 gives the full variable domain: GAGVSQSPRYKVAKRGQDVALRCDPISGHVSLFWYQQALGQGPEFLTYFQNEAQLDKSGLPSDRFFAERPEGSVSTLKIQRTQQEDSAVYLCASSLGEENPWDTEAFFGQGTRLTVV.

This rearrangement joins TRBV5-5 to TRBJ2-1; the match to TRBD2 covers 10 bases. CDR1 and CDR2 from the germline V gene are SGHKS and YYEKEE (reference sequence). With 0 bases clipped from V and 8 bases from J, the junction kept 8 bases outside the gene matches. This CDR3 comprises 16 residues. The CDR3 sequence: CASSLASLAGEDEQFF. The DNA of the CDR3 is TGTGCCAGCAGCTTGGCTTCTCTAGCGGGAGAAGATGAGCAGTTCTTC. The full variable domain, completed using reference TRBV5-5 and TRBJ2-1, is DAGVTQSPTHLIKTRGQQVTLRCSPISGHKSVSWYQQVLGQGPQFIFQYYEKEERGRGNFPDRFSARQFPNYSSELNVNALLLGDSALYLCASSLASLAGEDEQFFGPGTRLTVL.

The genes are TRBV3-1 (or the pseudogene TRBV3-2) and TRBJ2-7, with D possibly matching TRBD2 (5 bases). The V end lost 4 bases, the J end lost 2 bases, and 15 bases lay between the germline ends. This CDR3 has 15 residues. Germline V CDR1 and CDR2: LGHDT, YNNKEL (reference sequence). The CDR3 here is CASSPVGRGPYEQYF. Written as DNA, the CDR3 is TGTGCCAGCAGCCCGGTGGGCAGAGGGCCCTACGAGCAGTACTTC.

This clone was seen only once. J is TRBJ1-2 and V is TRBV5-4; D remains unclear. The V and J ends lost 4 bases and 3 bases respectively, with 13 bases between them. Germline V lookup: CDR1 SGHNT, CDR2 YYREEE (reference sequence). The CDR3 has 14 amino acids. The DNA of the CDR3 is TGTGCCAGCAGCCCCCCGCCGGGAGACTATGGCTACACCTTC. Translating gives CASSPPPGDYGYTF.

The chain employs TRBV5-1 and TRBJ2-7; 10 nucleotides agree with TRBD1. This CDR3 region has 14 residues. J lost 3 bases, V lost 3 bases, and 3 bases had no gene match. Germline values: CDR1 SGHRS, CDR2 YFSETQ. This chain's CDR3 is CASSSGQGDYEQYF. CDR3 sequence (DNA): TGCGCCAGCAGCTCAGGACAGGGGGACTACGAGCAGTACTTC.

V usage is TRBV7-2 and J usage is TRBJ1-5; the D is unclear. The CDR3 contains 13 residues. Trimming left V 6 bases short and J 3 bases short, with 9 bases between. Germline V CDR1 and CDR2: SGHTA, FQGNSA. As DNA, the CDR3 is TGTGCCAGCAGTATACAAAACAATCAGCCCCAGCATTTT. It yields the protein CASSIQNNQPQHF.

This chain joins TRBV4-1 and TRBJ2-5; D perhaps matches TRBD1 (6 bases). V was clipped by 4 bases and J by 2 bases, with 17 bases between them. The germline V gene encodes CDR1 MGHRA and CDR2 YSYEKL. The CDR3 is 16 residues long. CDR3 nucleotides: TGCGCCAGCAGCCGAAGAGGCGACAGGACACAAGAGACCCAGTACTTC. It codes for CASSRRGDRTQETQYF.

The chain couples TRBV18 to TRBJ2-7; 10 bases fit TRBD1. Germline CDR1 and CDR2: KGHSH and LQKENI. The CDR3 contains 15 residues. Trimming cost V 2 bases and J 0 bases; bases outside gene matches: 1. The DNA of the CDR3 is TGTGCCAGCTCACCAGGGACAGGGGCCTCCTACGAGCAGTACTTC. Translated: CASSPGTGASYEQYF.

J is TRBJ2-7 and V is TRBV6-6; D is perhaps TRBD2 (7 bases). The V and J ends lost 2 bases and 6 bases respectively, with 20 bases between them. CDR1 is MNHNY and CDR2 is SVGAGI in the germline V gene (reference sequence). This CDR3 comprises 16 residues. CDR3 coding DNA: TGTGCCAGCAGTTACCTCGGGGGGCGCCTCTTTTTCGAGCAGTACTTC. As protein: CASSYLGGRLFFEQYF.